The clone carrying this TCR beta chain was seen a few times. The antigen is undetermined. Naive CD8 cells lacked CD45RO, underwent positive selection for CCR7 and left out terminally differentiated effector memory CD45RA+ cells. Within Nashville, Tennessee resided all donors, each a Caucasian adult. The data are from a study of shared clonotypes between healthy human individuals. Study-level background: Ranging from 18 to 49 in age, donors were a couple of women and a few men. Study findings and constraints: Genetic and exposure-history diversity was limited by the few donors.

Around 32,000 T cell genomes, or about 0.2 ug DNA, went into the sorted-subset replicate PCRs. Sequenced by immunoSEQ multiplex PCR; TCRdb stores in-frame clones only, minus some. The data contain over 2 million clones, just under 95% of them singletons. V was pared by 2 bases and J by 2 bases, with 2 bases of the junction left unmatched. Germline CDR1 and CDR2: MNHEY and SVGAGI. This CDR3 comprises 15 residues. The receptor's source is a man between 18 and 35 years old in good health. Sample: naive CD8+ T cells sorted from blood. The chain uses TRBV6-5 and TRBJ1-5; TRBD1 agrees at 8 bases. The CDR3 here is CASSYPDRGNQPQHF. In DNA form, the CDR3 reads TGTGCCAGCAGTTACCCGGACAGGGGCAATCAGCCCCAGCATTTT.